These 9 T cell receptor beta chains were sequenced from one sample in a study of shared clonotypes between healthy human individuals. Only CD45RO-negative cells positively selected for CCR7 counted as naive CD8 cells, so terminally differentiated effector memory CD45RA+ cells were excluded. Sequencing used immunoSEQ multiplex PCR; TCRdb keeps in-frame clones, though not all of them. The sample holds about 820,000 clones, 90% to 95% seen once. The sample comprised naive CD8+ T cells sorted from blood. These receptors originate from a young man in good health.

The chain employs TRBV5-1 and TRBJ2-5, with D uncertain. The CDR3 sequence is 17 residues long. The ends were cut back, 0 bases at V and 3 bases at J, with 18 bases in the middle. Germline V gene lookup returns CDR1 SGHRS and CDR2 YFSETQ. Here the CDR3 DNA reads TGCGCCAGCAGCTTGGGCCGGTGGGTCGTAAACAAAGAGACCCAGTACTTC. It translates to CASSLGRWVVNKETQYF.

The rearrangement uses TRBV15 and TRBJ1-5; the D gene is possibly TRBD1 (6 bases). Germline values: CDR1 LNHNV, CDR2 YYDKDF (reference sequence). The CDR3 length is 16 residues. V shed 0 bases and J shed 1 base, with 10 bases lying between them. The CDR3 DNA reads TGTGCCACCAGCAGAGAGACAGGCCCGAGCAATCAGCCCCAGCATTTT. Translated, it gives CATSRETGPSNQPQHF.

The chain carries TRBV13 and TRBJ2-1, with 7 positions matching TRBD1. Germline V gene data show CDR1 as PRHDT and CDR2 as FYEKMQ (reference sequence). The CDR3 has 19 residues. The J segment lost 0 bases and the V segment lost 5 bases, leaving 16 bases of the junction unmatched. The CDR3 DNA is TGTGCCAGCAGCCCCAAGGACAGGACAATGGGTAGCTCCTACAATGAGCAGTTCTTC. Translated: CASSPKDRTMGSSYNEQFF. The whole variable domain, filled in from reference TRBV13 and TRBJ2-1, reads AAGVIQSPRHLIKEKRETATLKCYPIPRHDTVYWYQQGPGQDPQFLISFYEKMQSDKGSIPDRFSAQQFSDYHSELNMSSLELGDSALYFCASSPKDRTMGSSYNEQFFGPGTRLTVL.

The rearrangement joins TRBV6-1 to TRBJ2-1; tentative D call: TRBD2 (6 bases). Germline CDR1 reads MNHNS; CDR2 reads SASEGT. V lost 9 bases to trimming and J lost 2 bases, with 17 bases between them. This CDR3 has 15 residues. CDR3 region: CARRGNPGAYNEQFF. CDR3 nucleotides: TGTGCCAGAAGGGGTAATCCGGGGGCCTACAATGAGCAGTTCTTC.

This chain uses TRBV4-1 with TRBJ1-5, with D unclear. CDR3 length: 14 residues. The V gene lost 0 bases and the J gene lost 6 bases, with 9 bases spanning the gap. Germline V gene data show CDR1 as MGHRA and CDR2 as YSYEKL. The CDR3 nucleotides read TGCGCCAGCAGCCAAGATCTAGGGCCTCAGCCCCAGCATTTT. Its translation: CASSQDLGPQPQHF.

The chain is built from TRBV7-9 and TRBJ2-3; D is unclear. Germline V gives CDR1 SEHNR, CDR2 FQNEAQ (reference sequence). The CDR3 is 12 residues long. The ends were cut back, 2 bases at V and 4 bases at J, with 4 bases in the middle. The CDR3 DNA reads TGTGCCAGCAGCTTATTCGCAGATACGCAGTATTTT. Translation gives CASSLFADTQYF.

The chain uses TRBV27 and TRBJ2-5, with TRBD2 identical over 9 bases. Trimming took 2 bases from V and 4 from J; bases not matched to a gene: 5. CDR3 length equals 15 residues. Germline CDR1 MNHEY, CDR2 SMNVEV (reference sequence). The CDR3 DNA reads TGTGCCAGCAGTTTAGGCGGGAGGGCCATAGAGACCCAGTACTTC. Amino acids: CASSLGGRAIETQYF.

The CDR3 protein is CASSEPSSGEETQYF. CDR3 coding DNA: TGTGCCAGCAGCGAACCTTCTAGCGGCGAAGAGACCCAGTACTTC. This sequence joins TRBV6-5 and TRBJ2-5; 7 nucleotides align to TRBD2. This CDR3 is built from 15 residues. CDR1 MNHEY and CDR2 SVGAGI come from the germline V gene. V lost 6 bases, J lost 3 bases, and 10 bases stayed unmatched.

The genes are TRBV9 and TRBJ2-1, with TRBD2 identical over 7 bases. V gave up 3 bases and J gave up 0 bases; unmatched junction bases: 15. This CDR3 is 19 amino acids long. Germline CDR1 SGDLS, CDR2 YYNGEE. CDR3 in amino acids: CASSGSRQRGSSSYNEQFF. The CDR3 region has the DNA TGTGCCAGCAGCGGGAGTCGCCAGCGGGGCTCGAGCTCCTACAATGAGCAGTTCTTC. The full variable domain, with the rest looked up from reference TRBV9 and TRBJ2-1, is DSGVTQTPKHLITATGQRVTLRCSPRSGDLSVYWYQQSLDQGLQFLIQYYNGEERAKGNILERFSAQQFPDLHSELNLSSLELGDSALYFCASSGSRQRGSSSYNEQFFGPGTRLTVL.